A selection of T cell receptor beta chains follows, all from one sample in a study of post-analysis software for immune sequencing data. TCRdb re-called the PCR reads with MiXCR, one entry per CDR3 protein. Of some 240,000 distinct CDR3 sequences in the sample, 35% to 40% were seen once. The material sequenced was blood. The receptors were gathered from a girl aged 5 to 17 with multiple sclerosis. CDR3s leave out the opening cysteine and the closing phenylalanine or tryptophan. Size tells how often a clone was seen (once, few, many) or the class of an expanded clone, and some rows leave it out.

v_gene | abundance | CDR3aa
TRBV4-1 | . | ASSSGGPTQY
TRBV28 | many | ASSLTQGYEQY
TRBV5-6 | many | ASSPAGEQIYGYT
TRBV3-1 | many | ASSQVPRDEQF
TRBV12-5 | once | ARVRVPTLPDLTYEQY
TRBV20-1 | few | SARDVRGTPSNQPQH
TRBV29-1 | once | SVELVSYNEQF
TRBV7-9 | . | ASSLGRAVNNEQF
TRBV7-6 | . | ASSISGQGSPEQY
TRBV9 | . | ASSGRGQGTEAF
TRBV6-5 | many | ASSPSGRGGSEQF
TRBV6-2/TRBV6-3 | . | SSSYWIGSGAF
TRBV12-3/TRBV12-4 | . | ASSFGLAGASTDTQY
TRBV18 | . | AGSPLPDRADGYT
TRBV28 | many | ASRPGTPDTQY
TRBV4-2 | many | ASSPEGAGDFYGYT
TRBV7-9 | . | ASSLVAGWEQY
TRBV20-1 | few | SALRDTQY
TRBV20-1 | . | SARLPGLADNEQY
TRBV2 | . | ASSEVGRLNEKLF
TRBV5-1 | . | ASSVGTVETEAF
TRBV11-1 | few | ASSLAEGGNEQF
TRBV4-1 | . | ASSQELEAF
TRBV10-3 | many | AISEQGGVNNSPLH
TRBV29-1 | . | SVNQGDGYT
TRBV5-1 | . | ASSIDRGADEQY
TRBV20-1 | few | SAVYSTDTQY
TRBV28 | many | ASSLPGTGHEKLF
TRBV20-1 | many | SARDSSGTRANEQF
TRBV12-3/TRBV12-4 | many | ASGGRAQGTQETQY
TRBV4-1 | few | ASSLLPMPGGVKDYGYT
TRBV7-9 | many | ASSFQGGPSTDTQY
TRBV27 | few | ASSLSSRWGDTQY
TRBV20-1 | many | SARGGYYGYT
TRBV12-3/TRBV12-4 | . | ASRVQEAHEQY
TRBV7-3 | . | ASSLLGGADQPQH
TRBV27 | few | ASSFSGDLWRGTEAF
TRBV6-2/TRBV6-3 | . | ASRLLGLAGPQETQY
TRBV5-5 | many | ASSFRPYSNQPQH
TRBV7-3 | many | ASSTGGRSQETQY
TRBV7-2 | many | ASSLASAGRYNEQF
TRBV5-1 | few | ASPGVPQPRGQY
TRBV7-2 | few | ASSAGHHSDTQY